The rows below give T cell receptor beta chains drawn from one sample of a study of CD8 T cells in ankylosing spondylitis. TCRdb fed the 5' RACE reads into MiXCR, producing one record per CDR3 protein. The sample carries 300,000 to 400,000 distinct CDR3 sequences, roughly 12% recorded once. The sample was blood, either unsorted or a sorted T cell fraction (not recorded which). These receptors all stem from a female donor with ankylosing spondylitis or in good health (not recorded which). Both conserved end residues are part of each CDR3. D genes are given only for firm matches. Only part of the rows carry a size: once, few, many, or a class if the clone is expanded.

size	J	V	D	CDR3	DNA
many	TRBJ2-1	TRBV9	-	CASQLLGPSYNEQFF	TGTGCCAGCCAGTTACTCGGGCCCTCCTACAATGAGCAGTTCTTC
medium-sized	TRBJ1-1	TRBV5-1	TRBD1	CASSLGQGAMTEAFF	TGCGCCAGCAGCTTGGGACAGGGGGCGATGACTGAAGCTTTCTTT
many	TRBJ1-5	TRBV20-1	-	CSALRGGAGNQPQHF	TGCAGTGCTCTGCGAGGAGGCGCCGGCAATCAGCCCCAGCATTTT
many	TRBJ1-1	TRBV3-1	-	CASSQVGEAFF	TGTGCCAGCAGCCAAGTAGGTGAAGCTTTCTTT
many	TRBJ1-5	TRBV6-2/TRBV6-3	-	CASSRRADNQPQHF	TGTGCCAGCAGCCGAAGGGCAGACAATCAGCCCCAGCATTTT
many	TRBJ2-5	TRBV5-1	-	CASSLSGAAGETQYF	TGCGCCAGCAGCCTCTCTGGCGCGGCCGGGGAGACCCAGTACTTC
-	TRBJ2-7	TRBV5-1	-	CASNVGDSREQYF	TGCGCCAGCAACGTGGGTGACTCTCGGGAGCAGTACTTC
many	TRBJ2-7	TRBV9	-	CASSVAGGDYEQYF	TGTGCCAGCAGCGTAGCAGGGGGGGACTACGAGCAGTACTTC
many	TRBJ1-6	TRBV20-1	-	CSARLRGEVSPLHF	TGCAGTGCTAGACTTCGGGGGGAGGTCTCACCCCTCCACTTT
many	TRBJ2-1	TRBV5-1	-	CASSLELSPSEQFF	TGCGCCAGCAGCTTGGAGTTGAGTCCCAGTGAGCAGTTCTTC
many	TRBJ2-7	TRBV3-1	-	CASSHGYREQYF	TGTGCCAGCAGCCATGGATACCGGGAGCAGTACTTC
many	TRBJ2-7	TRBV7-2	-	CASSSRDYEQYF	TGTGCCAGCAGCTCCAGGGACTACGAGCAGTACTTC
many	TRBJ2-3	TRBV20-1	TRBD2	CSAWGRASTDTQYF	TGCAGTGCTTGGGGGAGGGCTAGCACAGATACGCAGTATTTT
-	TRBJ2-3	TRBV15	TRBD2	CATSTGLASTDTQYF	TGTGCCACCAGCACTGGACTAGCTAGCACAGATACGCAGTATTTT
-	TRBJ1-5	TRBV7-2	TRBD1	CASSKRGLQPQHF	TGTGCCAGCAGCAAGAGGGGGCTTCAGCCCCAGCATTTT
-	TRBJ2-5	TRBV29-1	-	CSVRDSVKETQYF	TGCAGCGTTCGGGACTCGGTGAAAGAGACCCAGTACTTC
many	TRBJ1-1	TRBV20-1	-	CSARGTARAFF	TGCAGTGCTAGAGGGACCGCTAGGGCTTTCTTT
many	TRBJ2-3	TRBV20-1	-	CSALNRLVLVTDTQYF	TGCAGTGCTTTGAATAGACTAGTTTTGGTCACAGATACGCAGTATTTT
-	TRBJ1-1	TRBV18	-	CASSPPVLRGSEAFF	TGTGCCAGCTCACCACCGGTATTAAGGGGGTCCGAAGCTTTCTTT
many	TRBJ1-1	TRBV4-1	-	CASSRTTVNTEAFF	TGCGCCAGCAGCCGAACTACAGTGAACACTGAAGCTTTCTTT
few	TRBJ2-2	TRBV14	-	CASRRGETGELFF	TGTGCCAGCAGGAGGGGAGAGACCGGGGAGCTGTTTTTT
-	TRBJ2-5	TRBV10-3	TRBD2	CAISERASGPQETQYF	TGTGCCATCAGTGAAAGGGCTAGCGGGCCCCAAGAGACCCAGTACTTC
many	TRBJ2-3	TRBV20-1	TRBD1	CSAGRGRDTQYF	TGCAGTGCCGGAAGGGGGCGAGATACGCAGTATTTT
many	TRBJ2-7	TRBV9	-	CASSVGSEPYEQYF	TGTGCCAGCAGCGTAGGGAGTGAACCCTACGAGCAGTACTTC
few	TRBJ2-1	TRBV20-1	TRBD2	CSAIQTSGGRASEQFF	TGCAGTGCTATCCAGACTAGCGGGGGACGCGCCAGTGAGCAGTTCTTC
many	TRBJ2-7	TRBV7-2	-	CASSLANKRSYEQYF	TGTGCCAGCAGCTTAGCGAACAAGCGTTCCTACGAGCAGTACTTC
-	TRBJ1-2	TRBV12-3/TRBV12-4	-	CASRRTLPGYTF	TGTGCCAGCAGACGCACACTGCCTGGCTACACCTTC
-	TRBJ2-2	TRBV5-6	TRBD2	CASSFGEGSTGELFF	TGTGCCAGCAGCTTCGGGGAGGGGAGCACCGGGGAGCTGTTTTTT
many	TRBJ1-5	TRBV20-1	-	CSARGRGPPGASNQPQHF	TGCAGTGCTAGAGGACGAGGACCGCCGGGGGCTAGCAATCAGCCCCAGCATTTT
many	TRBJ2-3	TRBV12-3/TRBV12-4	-	CASSFQLAEDTDTQYF	TGTGCCAGCAGTTTCCAGCTAGCAGAAGACACAGATACGCAGTATTTT
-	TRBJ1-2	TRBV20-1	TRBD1	CSVLVGTGRSGYTF	TGCAGTGTCCTCGTCGGGACAGGGCGGAGTGGCTACACCTTC
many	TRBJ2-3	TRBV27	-	CASSVNTDTQYF	TGTGCCAGCAGCGTAAACACAGATACGCAGTATTTT
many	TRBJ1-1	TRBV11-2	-	CASSLVGSGTEAFF	TGTGCCAGCAGCTTAGTGGGGTCGGGCACTGAAGCTTTCTTT
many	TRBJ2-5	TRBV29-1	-	CSVGSEETQYF	TGCAGCGTTGGTAGCGAGGAGACCCAGTACTTC
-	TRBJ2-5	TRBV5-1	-	CASTLLRGETQYF	TGCGCCAGCACCCTCCTGCGTGGGGAGACCCAGTACTTC
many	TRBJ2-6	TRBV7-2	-	CASSPRTVSLNSGANVLTF	TGTGCCAGCAGCCCGCGGACAGTCTCTTTAAACTCTGGGGCCAACGTCCTGACTTTC
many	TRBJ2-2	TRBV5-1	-	CASSTGGFANTGELFF	TGCGCCAGCAGCACTGGTGGGTTCGCGAACACCGGGGAGCTGTTTTTT
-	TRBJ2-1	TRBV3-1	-	CASSQVSGKQFF	TGTGCCAGCAGCCAAGTCTCTGGAAAGCAGTTCTTC
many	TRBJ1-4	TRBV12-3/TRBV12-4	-	CASSLSGTRDEKLFF	TGTGCCAGCAGTTTAAGTGGGACTAGGGATGAAAAACTGTTTTTT
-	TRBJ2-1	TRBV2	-	CAELLNEQFF	TGTGCCGAACTACTCAATGAGCAGTTCTTC
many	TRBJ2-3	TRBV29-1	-	CSVIAATDTQYF	TGCAGCGTGATAGCGGCCACAGATACGCAGTATTTT
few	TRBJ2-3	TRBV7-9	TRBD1	CASSSYEGAQGADTQYF	TGTGCCAGCAGCTCGTACGAGGGGGCGCAAGGGGCAGATACGCAGTATTTT
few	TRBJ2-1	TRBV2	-	CASSDLSGPPYNEQFF	TGTGCCAGCAGTGATCTGTCGGGGCCACCCTACAATGAGCAGTTCTTC
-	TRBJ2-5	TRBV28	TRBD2	CASSRGLAMYQETQYF	TGTGCCAGCAGCCGAGGACTAGCGATGTACCAAGAGACCCAGTACTTC
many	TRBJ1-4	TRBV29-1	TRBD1	CSVALLGQGNEKLFF	TGCAGCGTTGCCCTCCTGGGACAGGGCAATGAAAAACTGTTTTTT
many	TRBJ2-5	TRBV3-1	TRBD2	CASSQGTSGSSETQYF	TGTGCCAGCAGCCAAGGAACAAGCGGGAGTTCTGAGACCCAGTACTTC
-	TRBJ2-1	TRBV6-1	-	CASSVSRGGYNEQFF	TGTGCCAGCAGTGTTTCTAGGGGGGGATACAATGAGCAGTTCTTC
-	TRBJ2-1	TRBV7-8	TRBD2	CASSSGLAGGDNEQFF	TGTGCCAGCAGCTCTGGACTAGCGGGAGGGGACAATGAGCAGTTCTTC
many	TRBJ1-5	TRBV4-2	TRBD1	CASSQEGQGDQPQHF	TGTGCCAGCAGCCAAGAGGGACAGGGGGATCAGCCCCAGCATTTT
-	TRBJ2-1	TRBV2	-	CASSEWEQFF	TGTGCCAGCAGTGAATGGGAGCAGTTCTTC
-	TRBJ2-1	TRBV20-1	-	CSAPGGIDEQFF	TGCAGTGCTCCGGGCGGGATCGATGAGCAGTTCTTC
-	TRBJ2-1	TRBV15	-	CATSRTSLQFF	TGTGCCACCAGCAGAACTAGCCTGCAGTTCTTC
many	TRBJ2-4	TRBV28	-	CASRSTEAGTKNIQYF	TGTGCCAGCAGGAGCACGGAGGCGGGGACCAAAAACATTCAGTACTTC
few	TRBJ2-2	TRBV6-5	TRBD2	CASSSLRERERIGELFF	TGTGCCAGCAGTTCTCTCAGAGAGCGGGAGAGAATCGGGGAGCTGTTTTTT